This T cell receptor beta chain was observed in a study of Graves' ophthalmopathy and Graves' hyperthyroidism. Study findings and constraints: In predicting ophthalmopathy progression, the model reached around 65% sensitivity and roughly 74% specificity.

The table lists this clonotype with many counts. Its specificity is not known. Amplification targeted the TCR beta CDR3 regions, with RNA transcripts as the source material. After a first-round RT-PCR with HTBI primers, a second-round multiplex PCR was run. TCRdb processed the multiplex PCR reads anew with MiXCR; each CDR3 protein has one entry. The data contain some 170,000 distinct CDR3 sequences, roughly 36% of them singletons. Researchers turned away patients with other autoimmune diseases, uncontrolled infections, pregnancy or lactation. Diagnostic conclusions were grounded in clinical symptoms, serum thyroxine, TRAb, thyroid ultrasound and orbital computed tomography. The sample comprised peripheral blood. The TCR was taken from a man aged 25 to 40 with Graves' ophthalmopathy.

The CDR3 sequence: CASSYSTGSPQHF. CDR3 sequence (DNA): TGTGCCAGCAGTTACTCGACAGGCTCTCCCCAGCATTTT. The chain uses TRBV6-5 and TRBJ1-5; TRBD1 might be the D (6 bases). This CDR3 comprises 13 residues. Germline V gene data show CDR1 as MNHEY and CDR2 as SVGAGI. The V gene lost 0 bases and the J gene lost 10 bases, with 10 bases spanning the gap.